Presented here are 29 T cell receptor beta chains from one specimen sequenced in a study of blood T cell repertoires in COVID-19. Sequenced by immunoSEQ multiplex PCR; TCRdb stores in-frame clones only, minus some. The sample lists around 230,000 clones; around 92% were seen once. Sequenced input: PBMCs or T cells enriched from blood (not recorded which). These receptor sequences come from a woman aged 25 to 39 with acute COVID-19.

The chain employs TRBV6-5 and TRBJ1-2, with 9 bases matching TRBD1. CDR3 size: 15 residues. Germline CDR1 reads MNHEY; CDR2 reads SVGAGI. The junction had 8 bases not matched to a gene; V was cut back by 2 bases and J by 7 bases. CDR3 sequence reads: CASSYGGQGGIGYTF. The CDR3 nucleotides read TGTGCCAGCAGTTACGGGGGACAGGGTGGGATTGGCTACACCTTC.

This chain connects TRBV11-2 to TRBJ1-1; D gene ambiguous. The CDR3 has 13 amino acids. Germline CDR1 SGHAT, CDR2 FQNNGV. V was clipped by 1 base and J by 1 base, with 4 bases between them. The CDR3 bases are TGTGCCAGCAGCTTAGGCAGGAACACTGAAGCTTTCTTT. Its translation is CASSLGRNTEAFF. The complete variable domain, with remaining parts taken from reference TRBV11-2 and TRBJ1-1, reads EAGVAQSPRYKIIEKRQSVAFWCNPISGHATLYWYQQILGQGPKLLIQFQNNGVVDDSQLPKDRFSAERLKGVDSTLKIQPAKLEDSAVYLCASSLGRNTEAFFGQGTRLTVV.

V is TRBV7-9 and J is TRBJ2-3, with D perhaps matching TRBD2 (7 bases). This CDR3 comprises 17 residues. The germline V gene has CDR1 SEHNR and CDR2 FQNEAQ (reference sequence). Trimming stripped 5 bases from V and 2 bases from J, with 20 bases between. The CDR3 DNA reads TGTGCCAGCAGCAATATCCTGGCGGGGGCCTCCACAGATACGCAGTATTTT. Protein sequence: CASSNILAGASTDTQYF.

The V call is TRBV11-3, the J call TRBJ2-5, with D uncertain. The CDR3 extends over 13 amino acids. Per germline, CDR1 SGHNT and CDR2 YENEEA. V lost 4 bases and J lost 5, with 11 bases in between. CDR3: CASSSPPSETQYF. The CDR3 region has the DNA TGTGCCAGCAGCTCCCCTCCGAGCGAGACCCAGTACTTC.

V usage is TRBV20-1 and J usage is TRBJ1-1; D gene unclear. Germline CDR1 reads DFQATT; CDR2 reads SNEGSKA (reference sequence). This CDR3 is 13 amino acids long. Deletions cut 3 bases from V and 0 bases from J, with 8 bases between. The CDR3 reads CSASYPVNTEAFF. CDR3 nucleotides: TGCAGTGCTAGTTACCCAGTGAACACTGAAGCTTTCTTT.

The rearrangement joins TRBV5-4 to TRBJ1-2; tentatively, D is TRBD1 (5 bases). The V end lost 6 bases, the J end lost 6 bases, and 21 bases lay between the germline ends. The CDR3 runs 15 residues. In germline, CDR1 is SGHNT, CDR2 YYREEE (reference sequence). The CDR3 DNA follows: TGTGCCAGCAACTACCGTCCGAGCCAGGGTAATGGCTACACCTTC. It translates to CASNYRPSQGNGYTF.

The rearrangement uses TRBV10-1 and TRBJ2-2; D is unclear. Germline V lookup: CDR1 WNHNN, CDR2 SYGVQD (reference sequence). The CDR3 is 13 residues long. The V end was cut by 3 bases, the J end by 7 bases, with 9 bases between. The CDR3 region is CASSDLVSGELFF. The CDR3 DNA reads as TGCGCCAGCAGTGACTTGGTTAGCGGGGAGCTGTTTTTT.

The chain carries TRBV5-1 and TRBJ1-6; unclear D gene. Germline CDR1 is SGHRS and CDR2 is YFSETQ. V shed 0 bases and J shed 1 base, with 5 bases lying between them. This CDR3 spans 15 amino acids. The CDR3 DNA reads TGCGCCAGCAGCTTGGGAGGGTCCTATAATTCACCCCTCCACTTT. It is translated as CASSLGGSYNSPLHF.

This chain connects TRBV29-1 to TRBJ2-1, with D uncertain. Germline CDR1 is SQVTM and CDR2 is ANQGSEA. The CDR3 length is 12 residues. Trimming took 2 bases from V and 4 from J, leaving 6 bases between them. In nucleotides, the CDR3 is TGCAGCGTTGAATTCCTGTACAATGAGCAGTTCTTC. Its protein is CSVEFLYNEQFF.

The chain is built from TRBV4-3 and TRBJ2-1; TRBD2 aligns across 14 bases. The germline CDR1 and CDR2 sequences are LGHNA and YSLEER. The V and J ends lost 1 base and 4 bases, in that order; junction bases with no gene match: 6. This CDR3 region has 18 residues. The DNA for the CDR3 is TGCGCCAGCAGCCAAGGGCTTTGGACTAGCGGGGGGTACAATGAGCAGTTCTTC. Translated: CASSQGLWTSGGYNEQFF.

The gene calls are TRBV2 and TRBJ1-5; D perhaps matches TRBD1 (5 bases). Per germline, CDR1 SNHLY and CDR2 FYNNEI. This CDR3 is 15 amino acids long. Trimming took 4 bases from V and 15 from J, leaving 25 bases between them. This chain's CDR3 is CASSVGGREGSAWHF. CDR3 nucleotides: TGTGCCAGCAGTGTGGGGGGTAGAGAAGGGTCGGCCTGGCATTTT.

The chain employs TRBV12-5 and TRBJ2-7, with D possibly TRBD2 on 6 matching bases. Germline V lookup: CDR1 LGHNT, CDR2 FRNRAP. CDR3 size: 13 residues. Trimming pared 7 bases from V and 5 bases from J, leaving 15 bases between. Here the CDR3 DNA reads TGTGCTAGTGCCCAAGGAGGGTTTCACGAGCAGTACTTC. Its translation: CASAQGGFHEQYF.

This chain uses TRBV28 with TRBJ2-2; D is uncertain. CDR3 length equals 14 residues. Germline CDR1 MDHEN, CDR2 SYDVKM. The V end was cut by 3 bases, the J end by 4 bases, with 9 bases between. The CDR3 nucleotides read TGTGCCAGCAGTTTCCCCCTCAGCACCGGGGAGCTGTTTTTT. Translating gives CASSFPLSTGELFF.

The chain combines TRBV20-1 with TRBJ2-1; D may be TRBD1 (5 bases). The length of the CDR3 is 13 residues. Between the trimmed V and J ends, which lost 3 bases and 7 bases, there was a span of 13 bases. Germline V gene data show CDR1 as DFQATT and CDR2 as SNEGSKA (reference sequence). The CDR3 region is CSASGQGGNEQFF. The CDR3 DNA sequence: TGCAGTGCTAGTGGGCAGGGTGGTAATGAGCAGTTCTTC.

The J gene is TRBJ2-5, the V gene TRBV5-4; D unresolved. CDR1 SGHNT and CDR2 YYREEE come from the germline V gene (reference sequence). Trimming removed 6 bases from V and 5 bases from J, with 17 bases in between. The CDR3 extends over 14 amino acids. The CDR3 DNA reads as TGTGCCAGCACCGCTCGTGGCTTTACGGAGACCCAGTACTTC. The encoded protein is CASTARGFTETQYF.

CDR3 sequence: CSVGERQGGAEAFF. The CDR3 DNA reads as TGCAGCGTTGGAGAGCGACAGGGTGGAGCTGAAGCTTTCTTT. V gene TRBV29-1 combines with J gene TRBJ1-1; 7 nucleotides agree with TRBD1. The germline gives CDR1 SQVTM, CDR2 ANQGSEA. J lost 6 bases, V lost 4 bases, and 11 bases had no gene match. The CDR3 spans 14 residues.

This chain uses TRBV4-3 with TRBJ1-5, with a weak D call TRBD1 (6 bases). The length of the CDR3 is 15 residues. Germline V gene lookup returns CDR1 LGHNA and CDR2 YSLEER. V dropped 3 bases and J dropped 1 base, with 10 bases sitting between them. CDR3 region: CASSQEGQSNQPQHF. As DNA, the CDR3 is TGCGCCAGCAGCCAGGAAGGACAGAGCAATCAGCCCCAGCATTTT.

V is TRBV25-1 and J is TRBJ2-7, with a weak D call TRBD1 (5 bases). Trimming took off 3 bases at V and 4 bases at J, with 13 bases between the two ends. CDR3 length equals 14 residues. Germline-derived CDR1 and CDR2 are MGHDK and SYGVNS. This CDR3 reads CASSDSTVVYEQYF. Written as DNA, the CDR3 is TGTGCCAGCAGTGATTCGACAGTTGTATACGAGCAGTACTTC.

On this clone itself: An end of the junction differs from the germline gene, which may be a read error. This chain uses TRBV9 with TRBJ2-3; D is uncertain. The CDR3 runs 13 residues. Germline values: CDR1 SGDLS, CDR2 YYNGEE. Here the CDR3 reads CAGSLGPADTQYF. The CDR3 nucleotides are TGTGCCGGCAGCTTAGGGCCCGCAGATACGCAGTATTTT.

The CDR3 DNA follows: TGTGCCAGCAGCCTCATCAGCGGGGGTCCGAGCTCCTACAATGAGCAGTTCTTC. Translated: CASSLISGGPSSYNEQFF. The chain combines TRBV7-6 with TRBJ2-1; 8 bases are a match to TRBD2. Trimming cost V 5 bases and J 0 bases; bases outside gene matches: 12. CDR1 is SGHVS and CDR2 is FNYEAQ in the germline V gene. The CDR3 extends over 18 amino acids.

This sequence joins TRBV7-3 and TRBJ2-3; 16 bases line up with TRBD2. CDR1 is SGHTA and CDR2 is FQGTGA in the germline V gene. V lost 5 bases, J lost 5 bases, and 13 bases stayed unmatched. The CDR3 loop spans 19 amino acids. CDR3 nucleotides: TGTGCCAGCAGCCCCAGAGGGACTAGCGGGGGGGCCAGGATAGATACGCAGTATTTT. It is translated as CASSPRGTSGGARIDTQYF.

This chain links TRBV7-2 with TRBJ2-7; D gene ambiguous. The germline CDR1 and CDR2 sequences are SGHTA and FQGNSA. Trimming shortened V by 5 bases and J by 0 bases, and 11 bases separated the two germline ends. This CDR3 region has 14 residues. The CDR3 region has the DNA TGTGCCAGCAGCCTGACATTGAGCTCCTACGAGCAGTACTTC. This sequence encodes CASSLTLSSYEQYF.

J is TRBJ2-1 and V is TRBV14; D remains ambiguous. This CDR3 comprises 12 residues. The V and J ends lost 4 bases and 10 bases respectively, with 11 bases between them. The germline V gene encodes CDR1 SGHDN and CDR2 FVKESK. The CDR3 spells CASSRALVEQFF. CDR3 coding DNA: TGTGCCAGCAGCCGAGCCTTGGTGGAGCAGTTCTTC.

The chain combines TRBV7-2 with TRBJ2-5, with TRBD2 identical over 10 bases. This CDR3 has 15 amino acids. Germline CDR1 reads SGHTA; CDR2 reads FQGNSA. V was clipped by 5 bases and J by 5 bases; unmatched bases: 8. The CDR3 is CASSQAGTSVETQYF. CDR3 DNA sequence: TGTGCCAGCAGCCAAGCCGGGACTAGCGTTGAGACCCAGTACTTC.

The rearrangement links TRBV9 to TRBJ1-6; tentatively, D is TRBD1 (5 bases). This CDR3 has 17 amino acids. The V gene lost 1 base and the J gene lost 1 base, with 12 bases spanning the gap. Germline CDR1 SGDLS, CDR2 YYNGEE. Written as DNA, the CDR3 is TGTGCCAGCAGCGTAAGCAGGGATGAGTCCTATAATTCACCCCTCCACTTT. This sequence encodes CASSVSRDESYNSPLHF.

The CDR3 nucleotides are TGTGCCAGCAGCTTAGTCGGAGGGGGGGGCTATGGCTACACCTTC. It translates to CASSLVGGGGYGYTF. V and J are TRBV7-2 and TRBJ1-2, with D perhaps matching TRBD1 (6 bases). Trimming stripped 1 base from V and 4 bases from J, with 13 bases between. The CDR3 totals 15 residues. Per the germline V gene, CDR1 is SGHTA and CDR2 is FQGNSA.

V is TRBV5-1 and J is TRBJ1-1; D may be TRBD1 (5 bases). V was pared by 0 bases and J by 3 bases, with 15 bases between. Germline V gene data show CDR1 as SGHRS and CDR2 as YFSETQ. This CDR3 region has 16 residues. The CDR3 reads CASSLGTGPGDTEAFF. The CDR3 nucleotides read TGCGCCAGCAGCTTGGGAACGGGCCCGGGGGACACTGAAGCTTTCTTT.

The chain employs TRBV28 and TRBJ1-2, with D unclear. The germline gives CDR1 MDHEN, CDR2 SYDVKM. The V end lost 3 bases, the J end lost 1 base, and 9 bases lay between the germline ends. The CDR3 is 14 residues long. This CDR3 reads CASSFPDGNYGYTF. The DNA for the CDR3 is TGTGCCAGCAGTTTTCCAGATGGTAACTATGGCTACACCTTC.

This clone has a handful of counts. The chain combines TRBV30 with TRBJ1-1; D might be TRBD1 (6 bases). V was trimmed by 5 bases and J by 4 bases, leaving 14 bases between them. Germline V lookup: CDR1 GTSNPN, CDR2 SVGIG (reference sequence). CDR3 size: 13 residues. The CDR3 is CAWWGGGSTEAFF. Here the CDR3 DNA reads TGTGCCTGGTGGGGAGGGGGGAGCACTGAAGCTTTCTTT.